This T cell receptor (beta chain) was retrieved from a study of long-term antiretroviral therapy in people with HIV. At the level of the study: The oldest specimens predate the 2015 immediate-ART recommendation by about a decade. General study findings and limits: Repertoires in HIV (unlike those of controls) had narrower CDR3 length ranges.

One or more pre-ART and two or more post-ART PBMC samples were available from each donor. Roughly 0.95-11 million cryopreserved PBMC were held in samples before DNA extraction. Concerning this clone itself: Its antigen is not identified.

CDR1 and CDR2 (germline): GTSNPN, SVGIG (reference sequence). This CDR3 is built from 13 residues. With 0 bases removed from V and 8 bases from J, the gap between germline ends came to 13 bases. The assay used was immunoSEQ (version v3.0), run at survey level. Assay used: immunoSEQ multiplex PCR; TCRdb lists only in-frame clones, some missing. The table has around 25,000 clones, about 87% seen once; the top ten hold roughly 8.9%. The sequence derives from a man aged 50-60 years with HIV. This sample comprised unsorted PBMCs, obtained 1.8 years before starting antiretroviral therapy. This sequence joins TRBV30 and TRBJ1-1; D unclear. CDR3 amino acids: CAWSVGGLAEAFF. The DNA of the CDR3 is TGTGCCTGGAGTGTGGGTGGTCTGGCAGAAGCTTTCTTT.